Here is one T cell receptor beta chain with its context. This specimen comes from a study of blood T cell repertoires in COVID-19. Overall study context: Sites across the United States, Italy and Spain contributed samples from acute and convalescent COVID-19. From T cells, B-cell-depleted T cells, or PBMCs came the material, which was cDNA or gDNA.

Original analysis: Estimation of nucleated cell counts was performed using reference gene primer amplification. Some clones are missing from TCRdb's copy, which holds only in-frame ones; the method was immunoSEQ multiplex PCR. V, J and clone size reflect that table, while D and trimming were determined from the DNA. The repertoire includes about 370,000 clones, more than 70% of them detected once, and over 9.5% sits in the top ten. Germline CDR1 SGHRS, CDR2 YFSETQ. This CDR3 has 15 amino acids. Trimming cost V 2 bases and J 0 bases; bases outside gene matches: 4. Seattle participants joined during active infection and were tracked over time.

The gene calls are TRBV5-1 and TRBJ2-7; 8 nucleotides match TRBD2. The sequence came from a woman in her 30s with COVID-19, enrolled during active disease. The sequenced sample was peripheral blood. The CDR3 region is CASSFPGLGSYEQYF. CDR3 coding DNA: TGCGCCAGCAGCTTTCCGGGACTAGGCTCCTACGAGCAGTACTTC. Full variable domain (remainder filled in from reference TRBV5-1 and TRBJ2-7): KAGVTQTPRYLIKTRGQQVTLSCSPISGHRSVSWYQQTPGQGLQFLFEYFSETQRNKGNFPGRFSGRQFSNSRSEMNVSTLELGDSALYLCASSFPGLGSYEQYFGPGTRLTVT.